The 30 T cell receptor beta chains given below trace back to one sample, sequenced in a study of cytomegalovirus exposure and HLA in healthy donors (dated by TCRdb to the late 2010s). Receptor amplification or capture employed the immunoSEQ multiplex PCR assay. TCRdb carries this immuneACCESS record with in-frame sequences only. Its versions omit some clonotypes, under half of them owing to an unresolved V gene in the studies checked, with the rest unexplained. A total of about 120,000 clones appear in this sample, roughly 89% of them only once. Together, the top ten hold 1% to 1.4% of the sample. Input material: PBMCs. Receptor source: a woman younger than 35 in good health and CMV-seronegative.

The chain recombines TRBV21-1 with TRBJ2-7; the table's D gene call, TRBD2, was not cross checked with the DNA. TRBV21-1 is a known pseudogene. The CDR3 sequence is 18 residues long. The CDR3, as DNA: TGTGCCAGCAGCCGAGGACCCCGACTAGCGGGAGTTACCTACGAGCAGTACTTC. Residues: CASSRGPRLAGVTYEQYF.

The table lists this clone with a count of one. The chain combines TRBV18 with TRBJ1-2, with TRBD1 matching 9 bases. The CDR3 contains 22 residues. The V and J ends lost 3 bases and 0 bases, in that order; junction bases with no gene match: 23. The germline V gene encodes CDR1 KGHSH and CDR2 LQKENI. Here the CDR3 DNA reads TGTGCCAGCTCACCGGATTCTTTTTTTGGGTGGGACAGGGCACAACCTAACTATGGCTACACCTTC. Residues: CASSPDSFFGWDRAQPNYGYTF. The full variable domain, rest sourced from reference TRBV18 and TRBJ1-2, is NAGVMQNPRHLVRRRGQEARLRCSPMKGHSHVYWYRQLPEEGLKFMVYLQKENIIDESGMPKERFSAEFPKEGPSILRIQQVVRGDSAAYFCASSPDSFFGWDRAQPNYGYTFGSGTRLTVV.

The V and J genes are TRBV11-3 and TRBJ2-1, with 8 bases fitting TRBD1. This CDR3 spans 16 amino acids. V was clipped by 3 bases and J by 2 bases; unmatched bases: 6. Germline CDR1 is SGHNT and CDR2 is YENEEA. The DNA for the CDR3 is TGTGCCAGCAGCTTGACAGGGGATGGGCCCTACAATGAGCAGTTCTTC. Its translation is CASSLTGDGPYNEQFF.

The chain uses TRBV7-9 and TRBJ2-5, with 9 bases fitting TRBD2. CDR3 length: 18 amino acids. The J segment lost 3 bases and the V segment lost 6 bases, leaving 17 bases of the junction unmatched. Germline V gives CDR1 SEHNR, CDR2 FQNEAQ (reference sequence). CDR3 in amino acids: CASSFPDSGSRNKETQYF. CDR3 DNA sequence: TGTGCCAGCAGTTTCCCCGATAGCGGGAGTCGTAATAAAGAGACCCAGTACTTC.

This clone was seen a few times. The V and J genes are TRBV7-9 and TRBJ1-1, with 7 bases aligning to TRBD1. Losses at the gene ends were 4 bases for V and 8 bases for J; bases not matched to a gene: 7. CDR3 length: 13 residues. Germline assignment: CDR1 SEHNR and CDR2 FQNEAQ (reference sequence). CDR3 bases: TGTGCCAGCAGCTCCGAAAGGGGGCGCGAAGCTTTCTTT. It specifies CASSSERGREAFF.

The chain carries TRBV9 and TRBJ1-2, with TRBD1 identical over 7 bases. This CDR3 is built from 14 residues. V shed 0 bases and J 3 bases; nucleotides not matched to a gene: 2. Germline V CDR1 and CDR2: SGDLS, YYNGEE. CDR3 region: CASSVEDRYYGYTF. The CDR3 coding sequence is TGTGCCAGCAGCGTAGAGGACAGGTACTATGGCTACACCTTC.

The rearrangement joins TRBV7-7 to TRBJ1-2; possibly TRBD1 for D (5 bases). The CDR3 is 16 residues long. The germline gives CDR1 SSHAT, CDR2 FNYEAQ (reference sequence). V was pared by 6 bases and J by 5 bases, with 22 bases between. CDR3 protein: CASSPIPGDGFYGYTF. For the CDR3, the DNA is TGTGCCAGCAGTCCCATACCGGGGGACGGGTTTTATGGCTACACCTTC.

The chain links TRBV7-9 to TRBJ1-5; D is uncertain. The germline gives CDR1 SEHNR, CDR2 FQNEAQ (reference sequence). Deletions cut 3 bases from V and 7 bases from J, with 16 bases between. This CDR3 is built from 15 residues. CDR3 nucleotides: TGTGCCAGCAGCTTGTCGGATGAAGCGGGGCAGCCCCAGCATTTT. Amino acid sequence: CASSLSDEAGQPQHF.

The chain combines TRBV4-1 with TRBJ1-1; a weak D match, TRBD1 (5 bases). There are 12 residues in the CDR3. The germline V and J ends were trimmed by 2 bases and 10 bases, with 11 bases remaining between them. Germline CDR1 is MGHRA and CDR2 is YSYEKL. CDR3 DNA sequence: TGCGCCAGCAGCCAAACAGGTTTCGGAGCTTTCTTT. It is translated as CASSQTGFGAFF.

V and J are TRBV6-1 and TRBJ1-5, with 8 bases that match TRBD1. Unmatched junction bases numbered 7, after V lost 5 bases and J lost 4 bases. CDR3 size: 15 residues. CDR1 MNHNS and CDR2 SASEGT come from the germline V gene. This CDR3 reads CASSPGQGSNQPQHF. In DNA form, the CDR3 reads TGTGCCAGCAGTCCCGGACAGGGTTCTAATCAGCCCCAGCATTTT.

The sample holds one count of this clone. The CDR3 loop reads CATSRRGSDTEAFF. The CDR3 DNA is TGTGCCACCAGCAGGAGGGGGAGCGACACTGAAGCTTTCTTT. V is TRBV15 and J is TRBJ1-1, with D possibly matching TRBD1 (6 bases). Germline V CDR1 and CDR2: LNHNV, YYDKDF (reference sequence). CDR3 length: 14 amino acids. The germline V and J ends were trimmed by 3 bases and 3 bases, with 11 bases remaining between them.

This clone came up once. J is TRBJ2-3 and V is TRBV27; 10 positions match TRBD1. V was clipped by 7 bases and J by 1 base; unmatched bases: 8. Germline V gene data show CDR1 as MNHEY and CDR2 as SMNVEV (reference sequence). The CDR3 is made up of 16 amino acids. CDR3 amino acids: CASKWRGQGGTDTQYF. CDR3 DNA: TGTGCCAGCAAATGGAGAGGACAGGGGGGCACAGATACGCAGTATTTT.

V is TRBV4-1 and J is TRBJ1-3; D is ambiguous. CDR1 is MGHRA, CDR2 YSYEKL, per germline. The CDR3 has 16 amino acids. V was cut by 0 bases and J by 0 bases, with 9 bases left in between. This CDR3 is CASSQDRPGSGNTIYF. CDR3 DNA sequence: TGCGCCAGCAGCCAAGATAGGCCGGGCTCTGGAAACACCATATATTTT.

The gene calls are TRBV5-8 and TRBJ2-1; 8 nucleotides match TRBD1. The germline V gene has CDR1 SGHTS and CDR2 YDEGEE. The ends lost 4 bases at V and 7 bases at J; junction bases unmatched: 10. The CDR3 length is 15 residues. CDR3 residues: CASSLQGEFGNEQFF. As DNA, the CDR3 is TGTGCCAGCAGCCTACAGGGGGAATTTGGGAATGAGCAGTTCTTC.

The rearrangement joins TRBV28 to TRBJ2-7; TRBD1 matches at 9 bases. This CDR3 is built from 14 residues. The V and J ends lost 5 bases and 7 bases, in that order; junction bases with no gene match: 9. From germline, CDR1 is MDHEN and CDR2 SYDVKM. This CDR3 is CASSLGQGWSEQYV. As DNA, the CDR3 is TGTGCCAGCAGTCTCGGACAGGGGTGGAGTGAGCAGTACGTC.

This chain links TRBV14 with TRBJ2-7; 10 positions match TRBD1. Per the germline V gene, CDR1 is SGHDN and CDR2 is FVKESK. CDR3 size: 15 residues. J was trimmed by 2 bases and V by 3 bases; bases with no gene match: 4. The CDR3 DNA follows: TGTGCCAGCAGCCAGGGTGGGACAGGGGCCTACGAGCAGTACTTC. It yields the protein CASSQGGTGAYEQYF.

The chain carries TRBV30 and TRBJ1-5, with D possibly being TRBD1 (5 bases). Germline CDR1 GTSNPN, CDR2 SVGIG (reference sequence). CDR3 length: 16 residues. V dropped 5 bases and J dropped 5 bases, with 22 bases sitting between them. For the CDR3, the DNA is TGTGCCTGGTCCGGATGGGGCGGTCGTCGGGATCAGCCCCAGCATTTT. It translates to CAWSGWGGRRDQPQHF. The complete variable domain, with remaining parts taken from reference TRBV30 and TRBJ1-5, reads SQTIHQWPATLVQPVGSPLSLECTVEGTSNPNLYWYRQAAGRGLQLLFYSVGIGQISSEVPQNLSASRPQDRQFILSSKKLLLSDSGFYLCAWSGWGGRRDQPQHFGDGTRLSIL.

The J gene is TRBJ1-2, the V gene TRBV30; perhaps TRBD1 as D (6 bases). V dropped 5 bases and J dropped 2 bases, with 9 bases sitting between them. The CDR3 is made up of 12 amino acids. Germline CDR1 and CDR2: GTSNPN and SVGIG (reference sequence). In nucleotides, the CDR3 is TGTGCCTGGGGGGGCGAAAACTATGGCTACACCTTC. Amino acids: CAWGGENYGYTF.

V gene TRBV9 combines with J gene TRBJ2-7, with TRBD1 as a possible D gene (6 bases). Germline V gene data show CDR1 as SGDLS and CDR2 as YYNGEE. V gave up 3 bases and J gave up 0 bases, with 10 bases separating them. This CDR3 has 14 residues. DNA for the CDR3: TGTGCCAGCAGCGCCCGGGACAACTCCTACGAGCAGTACTTC. Its translation is CASSARDNSYEQYF. The full variable domain, in which reference TRBV9 and TRBJ2-7 provide the parts outside the CDR3, is DSGVTQTPKHLITATGQRVTLRCSPRSGDLSVYWYQQSLDQGLQFLIQYYNGEERAKGNILERFSAQQFPDLHSELNLSSLELGDSALYFCASSARDNSYEQYFGPGTRLTVT.

The chain recombines TRBV14 with TRBJ2-6; possibly TRBD1 for D (6 bases). The germline CDR1 and CDR2 sequences are SGHDN and FVKESK. Trimming took off 5 bases at V and 0 bases at J, with 20 bases between the two ends. The CDR3 is 19 residues long. CDR3 protein: CASSELRQALSSGANVLTF. As DNA, the CDR3 is TGTGCCAGCAGCGAACTTCGACAGGCCTTAAGCTCTGGGGCCAACGTCCTGACTTTC.

The chain uses TRBV5-1 and TRBJ2-5; the D gene is possibly TRBD1 (5 bases). Germline CDR1 SGHRS, CDR2 YFSETQ. Trimming removed 4 bases at V and 1 base at J, with 14 bases between. This CDR3 has 15 residues. The CDR3 DNA follows: TGCGCCAGCAGCCGGTATGACAGAAGCCAAGAGACCCAGTACTTC. Translation gives CASSRYDRSQETQYF.

The chain links TRBV27 to TRBJ1-1; D remains unclear. Germline CDR1 MNHEY, CDR2 SMNVEV (reference sequence). The V and J ends lost 1 base and 1 base respectively, with 7 bases between them. CDR3 length: 14 residues. The chain's CDR3 is CASSLWAANTEAFF. CDR3 nucleotides: TGTGCCAGCAGTTTATGGGCTGCGAACACTGAAGCTTTCTTT.

The chain employs TRBV7-2 and TRBJ2-5; D is possibly TRBD1 (6 bases). This CDR3 has 14 residues. Looked up from germline, CDR1 is SGHTA and CDR2 is FQGNSA. Trimming took off 5 bases at V and 4 bases at J, with 14 bases between the two ends. CDR3 in DNA: TGTGCCAGCAGCCCTTGGGTGGGGGCAGAGACCCAGTACTTC. It is translated as CASSPWVGAETQYF. Full variable domain (remainder filled in from reference TRBV7-2 and TRBJ2-5): GAGVSQSPSNKVTEKGKDVELRCDPISGHTALYWYRQSLGQGLEFLIYFQGNSAPDKSGLPSDRFSAERTGGSVSTLTIQRTQQEDSAVYLCASSPWVGAETQYFGPGTRLLVL.

This clone has a single count. The chain joins TRBV6-5 to TRBJ2-7; 8 bases agree with TRBD2. The CDR3 sequence is 15 residues long. Germline loops: CDR1 MNHEY, CDR2 SVGAGI. J gave up 6 bases and V 7 bases, and 14 bases lay outside the gene matches. The CDR3 DNA reads as TGTGCCAGCATGAACGGGGGTAGCGGGGCGGGCGAGCAGTACTTC. This gives the protein CASMNGGSGAGEQYF.

The chain is built from TRBV11-2 and TRBJ2-5; 9 bases are a match to TRBD1. The J segment lost 5 bases and the V segment lost 4 bases, leaving 5 bases of the junction unmatched. Germline assignment: CDR1 SGHAT and CDR2 FQNNGV. The CDR3 is 14 amino acids. The CDR3 region has the DNA TGTGCCAGCAGCTCACAGGGGGCGCGGGAGACCCAGTACTTC. Amino acid sequence: CASSSQGARETQYF.

The chain combines TRBV11-2 with TRBJ2-3; D unclear. This CDR3 is built from 13 residues. Germline lookup yields CDR1 SGHAT and CDR2 FQNNGV. Trimming cost V 5 bases and J 4 bases, with 10 bases left between them. In DNA form, the CDR3 reads TGTGCCAGCAGCCCCGTGGCCCCAGATACGCAGTATTTT. Translating it yields CASSPVAPDTQYF.

This clone was picked up a small number of times. The gene calls are TRBV6-4 and TRBJ2-7; 7 nucleotides align to TRBD1. Trimming at V came to 5 bases and at J to 4 bases, leaving 8 bases not matched to a gene. Per the germline V gene, CDR1 is MRHNA and CDR2 is SNTAGT. The CDR3 extends over 14 amino acids. The CDR3 nucleotides are TGTGCCAGCAGTCCCGGGACAGACCGTTACGAGCAGTACTTC. Its translation: CASSPGTDRYEQYF.

The V gene is TRBV7-2, the J gene TRBJ2-1; D call uncertain. Looked up from germline, CDR1 is SGHTA and CDR2 is FQGNSA. This CDR3 has 15 residues. Trimming took 2 bases from V and 4 from J, leaving 12 bases between them. The CDR3 here is CASSLTTGAYNEQFF. The CDR3 DNA reads TGTGCCAGCAGCTTAACAACGGGTGCGTACAATGAGCAGTTCTTC.

The J gene is TRBJ1-2, the V gene TRBV2; D gene uncertain. The V end was cut by 5 bases, the J end by 4 bases, with 11 bases between. CDR3 length: 13 amino acids. Germline loops: CDR1 SNHLY, CDR2 FYNNEI. DNA of the CDR3: TGTGCCAGCAGTAAGGACTTTGTCTATGGCTACACCTTC. Residues: CASSKDFVYGYTF. The variable domain in full, with the rest retrieved from reference TRBV2 and TRBJ1-2, is EPEVTQTPSHQVTQMGQEVILRCVPISNHLYFYWYRQILGQKVEFLVSFYNNEISEKSEIFDDQFSVERPDGSNFTLKIRSTKLEDSAMYFCASSKDFVYGYTFGSGTRLTVV.

The rearrangement links TRBV19 to TRBJ2-2; a weak D match, TRBD2 (5 bases). The CDR3 extends over 15 amino acids. Germline-derived CDR1 and CDR2 are LNHDA and SQIVND (reference sequence). With 6 bases removed from V and 3 bases from J, the gap between germline ends came to 14 bases. The CDR3 DNA sequence: TGTGCCAGTAGCCCCACAGCCGGGGACACCGGGGAGCTGTTTTTT. Translating it yields CASSPTAGDTGELFF.